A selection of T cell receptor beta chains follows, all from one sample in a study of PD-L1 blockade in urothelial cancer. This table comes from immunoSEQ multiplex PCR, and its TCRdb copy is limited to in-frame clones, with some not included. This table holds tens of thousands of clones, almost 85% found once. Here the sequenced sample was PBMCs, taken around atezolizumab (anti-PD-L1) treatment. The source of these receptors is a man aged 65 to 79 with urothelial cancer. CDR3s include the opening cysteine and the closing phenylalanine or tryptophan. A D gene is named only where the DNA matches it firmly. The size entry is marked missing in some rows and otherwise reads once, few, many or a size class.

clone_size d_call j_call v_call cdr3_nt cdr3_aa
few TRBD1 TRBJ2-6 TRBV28 TGTGCCAGCAGTTGGGCTACAGGGGCCCGCTCTGGGGCCAACGTCCTGACTTTC CASSWATGARSGANVLTF
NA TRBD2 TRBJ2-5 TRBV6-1 TGTGCCAGCAGTGAGGAGGACAGGAGGCTGTTAGCGGGAGCATCTGAGACCCAGTACTTC CASSEEDRRLLAGASETQYF
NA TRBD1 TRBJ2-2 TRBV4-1 TGCGCCAGCAGCCAAGAGTTCGGACAGGACACCGGGGAGCTGTTTTTT CASSQEFGQDTGELFF
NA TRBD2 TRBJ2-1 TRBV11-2 TGTGCCAGCAGCCAGGTAGCTAGCGGGATAGGCAATGAGCAGTTCTTC CASSQVASGIGNEQFF
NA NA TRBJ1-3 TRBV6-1 TGTGCCAGCAGTCAGACTGTCGCTGGAAACACCATATATTTT CASSQTVAGNTIYF
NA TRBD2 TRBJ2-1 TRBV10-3 TGTGCCATCGCGGGACTAGCCTCCTACAATGAGCAGTTCTTC CAIAGLASYNEQFF
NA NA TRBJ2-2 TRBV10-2 TGCGCCAGCAGTGGGTGGGGGGACACCGGGGAGCTGTTTTTT CASSGWGDTGELFF
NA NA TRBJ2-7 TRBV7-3 TGTGCCAGCAGCTCTCTCGGCGGGACCTACGAGCAGTACTTC CASSSLGGTYEQYF
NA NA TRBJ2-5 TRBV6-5 TGTGCCACGCGTGGGGGCGGAGAGACCCAGTACTTC CATRGGGETQYF
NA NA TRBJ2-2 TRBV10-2 TGCGCCAGCACTGGGGGCCCCGGGACCGGGGAGCTGTTTTTT CASTGGPGTGELFF
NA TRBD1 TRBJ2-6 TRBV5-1 TGCGCCAGCTCTCGACAGGGGGCAACCTCTGGGGCCAACGTCCTGACTTTC CASSRQGATSGANVLTF
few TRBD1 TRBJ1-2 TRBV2 TGTGCCAGCAGAGGGACAGGGAACGGCTACACCTTC CASRGTGNGYTF
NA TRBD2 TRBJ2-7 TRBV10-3 TGTGCCATCAGTGAGGGAGGACTAGCGGGAGGGCTCTACGAGCAGTACTTC CAISEGGLAGGLYEQYF
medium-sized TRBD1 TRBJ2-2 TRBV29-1 TGCAGCGTTCGAGTTGGAGGGACAGGGGCCGCCACCGGGGAGCTGTTTTTT CSVRVGGTGAATGELFF
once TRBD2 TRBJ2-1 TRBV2 TGTGCCAGCAGTGAGGGACTAGCGGCCTACAATGAGCAGTTCTTC CASSEGLAAYNEQFF
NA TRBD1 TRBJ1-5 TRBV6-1 TGTGCCAGCAGTGAAGCCGCGGACAGGGTAGGATCAAGACAGCCCCAGCATTTT CASSEAADRVGSRQPQHF
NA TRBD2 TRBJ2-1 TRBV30 TGTGCCTGGAGTGTAGGAATTAGCGGGAGGAATGAGCAGTTCTTC CAWSVGISGRNEQFF
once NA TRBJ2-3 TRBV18 TGTGCCAGCTCCCCTAGCACAGATACGCAGTATTTT CASSPSTDTQYF
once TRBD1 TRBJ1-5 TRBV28 TGTGCCAGCAGTTCCCGGGACAGGGGGTCTGATCAGCCCCAGCATTTT CASSSRDRGSDQPQHF
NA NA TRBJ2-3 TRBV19 TGTGCCAGTAAGGCTAGCGGCACAGATACGCAGTATTTT CASKASGTDTQYF
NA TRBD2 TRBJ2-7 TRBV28 TGTGCCAGCAGTTCCTCCGACTGGGGGAGGGCCTACGAGCAGTACTTC CASSSSDWGRAYEQYF
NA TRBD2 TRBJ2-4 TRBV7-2 TGTGCCAGCAGCTTGCCAGCGGGGGGTGCGGGAAACATTCAGTACTTC CASSLPAGGAGNIQYF
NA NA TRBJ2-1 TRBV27 TGTGCCAGCAGTTTAGGCCCGGCCGTTGGGGGGAGCGATGAGCAGTTCTTC CASSLGPAVGGSDEQFF
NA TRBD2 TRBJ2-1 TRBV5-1 TGCGCCAGCAGCTTGGAGGGAGCGGGAGGGCCCGCCTACAATGAGCAGTTCTTC CASSLEGAGGPAYNEQFF
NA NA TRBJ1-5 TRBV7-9 TGTGCCAGCAGCTTAGGGGGCCTCCATCAGCCCCAGCATTTT CASSLGGLHQPQHF
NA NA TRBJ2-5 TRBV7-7 TGTGCTAGCAGCTTAAACCCGGGGGAAGAGACCCAGTACTTC CASSLNPGEETQYF
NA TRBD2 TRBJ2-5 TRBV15 TGTGCCACCAGCAAGTGGGAGGGCCAAAAAGGGCAAGAGACCCAGTACTTC CATSKWEGQKGQETQYF
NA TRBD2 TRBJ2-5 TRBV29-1 TGCAGCGTTGCGAATAGCGGGAGGGAGACCCAGTACTTC CSVANSGRETQYF
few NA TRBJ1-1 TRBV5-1 TGCGCCAGCAGCGAGGGGACTGGGACTGAAGCTTTCTTT CASSEGTGTEAFF
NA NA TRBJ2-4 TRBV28 TGTGCCAGCAGCCTGGGGGGGGGCAAAGGAAACATTCAGTACTTC CASSLGGGKGNIQYF
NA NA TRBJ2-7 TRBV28 TGTGCCAGCGCGCCTCCTGACAGGAACACCTACGAGCAGTACTTC CASAPPDRNTYEQYF